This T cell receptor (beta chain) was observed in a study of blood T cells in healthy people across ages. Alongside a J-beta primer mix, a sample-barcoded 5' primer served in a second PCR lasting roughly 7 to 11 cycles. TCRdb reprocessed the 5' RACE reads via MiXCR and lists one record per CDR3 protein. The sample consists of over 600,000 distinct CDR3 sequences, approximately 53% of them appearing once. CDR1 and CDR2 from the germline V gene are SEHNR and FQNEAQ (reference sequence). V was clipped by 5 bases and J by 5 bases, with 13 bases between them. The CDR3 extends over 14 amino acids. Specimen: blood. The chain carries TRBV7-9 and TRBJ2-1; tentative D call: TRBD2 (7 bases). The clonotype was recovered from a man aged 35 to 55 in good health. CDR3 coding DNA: TGTGCCAGCAGCCCGGGGGGCCCCCACAATGAGCAGTTCTTC. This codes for CASSPGGPHNEQFF.